The entry below gives a single TCR beta chain sequence along with its context. Clones were read by immunoSEQ multiplex PCR, and TCRdb kept only the in-frame ones, dropping some. The sample yields tens of thousands of clones, around 79% seen once. Germline CDR1 reads LGHNA; CDR2 reads YSLEER. Trimming took 4 bases from V and 3 from J; bases not matched to a gene: 3. The CDR3 is 14 residues long. The record originates from a study of blood T cell repertoires in COVID-19. Study-level information: Both acute and convalescent COVID-19 samples were obtained from the United States, Italy and Spain. Nucleic acid was either cDNA or gDNA, and it came from T cells, B-cell-depleted T cells, or PBMCs.

Sequencing was done on a sample of peripheral blood. This receptor was obtained from a human donor in a cohort sampled during active COVID-19. The rearrangement joins TRBV4-3 to TRBJ2-1; TRBD1 matches at 7 bases. CDR3 DNA sequence: TGCGCCAGCAGCCCCCGGGACAGCTACAATGAGCAGTTCTTC. Translated: CASSPRDSYNEQFF.